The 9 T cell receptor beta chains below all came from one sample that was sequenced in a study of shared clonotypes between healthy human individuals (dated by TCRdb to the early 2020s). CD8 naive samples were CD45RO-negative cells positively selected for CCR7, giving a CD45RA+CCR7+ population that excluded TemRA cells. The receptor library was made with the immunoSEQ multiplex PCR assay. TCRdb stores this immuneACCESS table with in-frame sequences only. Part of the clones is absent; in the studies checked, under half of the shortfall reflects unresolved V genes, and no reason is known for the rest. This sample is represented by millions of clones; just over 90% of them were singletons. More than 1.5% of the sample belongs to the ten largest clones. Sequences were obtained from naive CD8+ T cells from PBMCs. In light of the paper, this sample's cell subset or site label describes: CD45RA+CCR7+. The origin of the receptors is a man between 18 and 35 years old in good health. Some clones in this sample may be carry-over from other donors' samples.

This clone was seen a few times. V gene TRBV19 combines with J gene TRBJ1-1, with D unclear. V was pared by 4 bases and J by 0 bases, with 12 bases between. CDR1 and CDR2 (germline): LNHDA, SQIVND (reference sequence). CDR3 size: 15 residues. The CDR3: CASSSLDGLNTEAFF. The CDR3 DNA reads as TGTGCCAGTAGTAGCTTGGACGGCTTGAACACTGAAGCTTTCTTT. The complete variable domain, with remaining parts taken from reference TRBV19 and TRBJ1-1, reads DGGITQSPKYLFRKEGQNVTLSCEQNLNHDAMYWYRQDPGQGLRLIYYSQIVNDFQKGDIAEGYSVSREKKESFPLTVTSAQKNPTAFYLCASSSLDGLNTEAFFGQGTRLTVV.

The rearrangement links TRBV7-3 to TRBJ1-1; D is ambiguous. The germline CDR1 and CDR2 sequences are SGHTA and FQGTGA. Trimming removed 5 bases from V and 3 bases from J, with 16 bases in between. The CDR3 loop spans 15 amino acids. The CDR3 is CASSPLDGRDTEAFF. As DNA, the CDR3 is TGTGCCAGCAGCCCATTGGACGGGAGGGACACTGAAGCTTTCTTT.

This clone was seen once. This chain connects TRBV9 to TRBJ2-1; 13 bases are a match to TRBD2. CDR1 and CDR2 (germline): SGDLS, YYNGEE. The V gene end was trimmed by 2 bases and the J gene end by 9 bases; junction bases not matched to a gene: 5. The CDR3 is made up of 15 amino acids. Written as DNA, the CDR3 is TGTGCCAGCAGCGTGGGGACTAGCGGGATTACTGAGCAGTTCTTC. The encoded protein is CASSVGTSGITEQFF. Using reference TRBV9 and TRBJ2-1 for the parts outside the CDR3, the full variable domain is DSGVTQTPKHLITATGQRVTLRCSPRSGDLSVYWYQQSLDQGLQFLIQYYNGEERAKGNILERFSAQQFPDLHSELNLSSLELGDSALYFCASSVGTSGITEQFFGPGTRLTVL.

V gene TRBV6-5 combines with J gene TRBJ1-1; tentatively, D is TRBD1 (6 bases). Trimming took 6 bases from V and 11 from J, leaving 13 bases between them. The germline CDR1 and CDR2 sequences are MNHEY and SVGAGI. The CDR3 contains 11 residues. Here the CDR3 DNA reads TGTGCCAGCAGGACAGGAGGTGACGCTTTCTTT. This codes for CASRTGGDAFF.

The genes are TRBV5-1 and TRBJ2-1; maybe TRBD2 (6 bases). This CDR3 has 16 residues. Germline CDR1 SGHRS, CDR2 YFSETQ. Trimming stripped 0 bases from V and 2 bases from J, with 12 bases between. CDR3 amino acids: CASSLAGGGAYNEQFF. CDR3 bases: TGCGCCAGCAGCTTGGCCGGGGGAGGTGCCTACAATGAGCAGTTCTTC.

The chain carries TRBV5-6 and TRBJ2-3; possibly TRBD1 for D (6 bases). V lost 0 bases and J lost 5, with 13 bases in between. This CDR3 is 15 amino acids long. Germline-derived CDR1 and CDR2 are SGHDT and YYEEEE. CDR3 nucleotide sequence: TGTGCCAGCAGCTTGGGCAGGGGCTACCGAGATACGCAGTATTTT. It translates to CASSLGRGYRDTQYF.

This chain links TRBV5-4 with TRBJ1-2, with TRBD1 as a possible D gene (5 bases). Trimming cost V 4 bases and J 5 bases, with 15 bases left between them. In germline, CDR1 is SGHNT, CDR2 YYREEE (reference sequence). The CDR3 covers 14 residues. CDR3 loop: CASSARGYGYGYTF. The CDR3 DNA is TGTGCCAGCAGCGCACGGGGGTACGGGTATGGCTACACCTTC. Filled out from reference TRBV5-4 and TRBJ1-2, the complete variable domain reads ETGVTQSPTHLIKTRGQQVTLRCSSQSGHNTVSWYQQALGQGPQFIFQYYREEENGRGNFPPRFSGLQFPNYSSELNVNALELDDSALYLCASSARGYGYGYTFGSGTRLTVV.

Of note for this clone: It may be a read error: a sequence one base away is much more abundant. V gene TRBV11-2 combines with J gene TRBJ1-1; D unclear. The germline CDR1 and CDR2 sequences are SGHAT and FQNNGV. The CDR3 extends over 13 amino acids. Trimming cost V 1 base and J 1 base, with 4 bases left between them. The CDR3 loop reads CASSLGWNTEAFF. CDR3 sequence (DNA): TGTGCCAGCAGCTTAGGGTGGAACACTGAAGCTTTCTTT.

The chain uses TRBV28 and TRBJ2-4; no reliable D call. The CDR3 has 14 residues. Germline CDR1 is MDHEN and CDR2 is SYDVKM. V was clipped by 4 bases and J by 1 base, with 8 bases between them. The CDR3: CASSSIGAKNIQYF. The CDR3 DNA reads TGTGCCAGCAGTTCAATAGGGGCCAAAAACATTCAGTACTTC. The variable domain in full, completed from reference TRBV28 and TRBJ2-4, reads DVKVTQSSRYLVKRTGEKVFLECVQDMDHENMFWYRQDPGLGLRLIYFSYDVKMKEKGDIPEGYSVSREKKERFSLILESASTNQTSMYLCASSSIGAKNIQYFGAGTRLSVL.